This record looks at one T cell receptor (beta chain) sequence and its context. This sample was included in a study of blood T cell repertoires in COVID-19. Using immunoSEQ multiplex PCR, the repertoire was profiled, and TCRdb retains in-frame clones only, with some absent. The sample lists about 440,000 clones, approximately 90% occurring once. CDR1 and CDR2 from the germline V gene are SGDLS and YYNGEE. The germline V and J ends were trimmed by 3 bases and 3 bases, with 9 bases remaining between them. The CDR3 runs to 13 residues. The sequence was obtained from a woman between 18 and 29 years old with acute COVID-19. Sequencing used PBMCs or T cells enriched from blood (not recorded which). V is TRBV9 and J is TRBJ1-1, with D perhaps TRBD1 (5 bases). For the CDR3, the DNA is TGTGCCAGCAGCGATGGGGCCGACACTGAAGCTTTCTTT. Amino acids: CASSDGADTEAFF.